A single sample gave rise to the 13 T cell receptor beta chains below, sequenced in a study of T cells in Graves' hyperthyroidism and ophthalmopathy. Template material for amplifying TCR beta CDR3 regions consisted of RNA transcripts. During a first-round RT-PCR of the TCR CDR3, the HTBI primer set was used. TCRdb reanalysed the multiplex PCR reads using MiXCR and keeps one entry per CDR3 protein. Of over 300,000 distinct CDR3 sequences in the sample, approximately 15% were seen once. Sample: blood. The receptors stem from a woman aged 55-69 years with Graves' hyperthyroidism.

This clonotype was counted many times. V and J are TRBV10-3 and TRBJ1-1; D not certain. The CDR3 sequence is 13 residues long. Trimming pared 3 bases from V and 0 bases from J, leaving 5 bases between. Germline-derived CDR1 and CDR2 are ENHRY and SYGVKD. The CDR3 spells CAISDRLNTEAFF. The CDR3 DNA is TGTGCCATCAGTGACAGGTTGAACACTGAAGCTTTCTTT.

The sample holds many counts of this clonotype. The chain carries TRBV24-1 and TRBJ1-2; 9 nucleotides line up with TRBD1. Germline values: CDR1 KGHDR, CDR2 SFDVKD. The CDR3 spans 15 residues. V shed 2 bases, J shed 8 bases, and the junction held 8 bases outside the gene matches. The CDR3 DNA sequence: TGTGCCACCAGTGATTACTCCGGGACAGGGTCCGGCTACACCTTC. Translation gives CATSDYSGTGSGYTF.

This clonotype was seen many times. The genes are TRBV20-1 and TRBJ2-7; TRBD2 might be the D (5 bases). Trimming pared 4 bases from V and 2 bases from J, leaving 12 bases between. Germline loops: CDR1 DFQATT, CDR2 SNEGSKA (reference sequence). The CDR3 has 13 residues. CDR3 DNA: TGCAGTGCTACGGACGGAGGCCCCTACGAGCAGTACTTC. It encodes CSATDGGPYEQYF.

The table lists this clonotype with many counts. CDR3 coding DNA: TGTGCCAGTAGTGCGACTAGCGGTCGGGCCGAGCAGTACTTC. Residues: CASSATSGRAEQYF. The V gene is TRBV19, the J gene TRBJ2-7, with 9 bases identical to TRBD2. The CDR3 consists of 14 residues. Per germline, CDR1 LNHDA and CDR2 SQIVND (reference sequence). V lost 5 bases to trimming and J lost 6 bases; unmatched junction nucleotides: 8.

CDR3 amino acids: CASPEERGAYEQYF. CDR3 in DNA: TGTGCCAGCCCCGAGGAAAGGGGAGCCTACGAGCAGTACTTC. This chain connects TRBV6-1 to TRBJ2-7; the D call may be TRBD1 or TRBD2 (5 bases each). Per germline, CDR1 MNHNS and CDR2 SASEGT. The CDR3 runs 14 residues. Trimming stripped 8 bases from V and 2 bases from J, with 16 bases between.

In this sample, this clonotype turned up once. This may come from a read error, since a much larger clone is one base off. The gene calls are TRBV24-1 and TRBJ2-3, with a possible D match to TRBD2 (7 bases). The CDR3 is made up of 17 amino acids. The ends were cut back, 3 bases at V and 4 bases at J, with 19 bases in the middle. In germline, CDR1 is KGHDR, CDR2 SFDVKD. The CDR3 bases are TGTGCCACCAGTGATCCCCCCCGTGGGGGGGGCGCAGATACGCAGTATTTT. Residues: CATSDPPRGGGADTQYF.

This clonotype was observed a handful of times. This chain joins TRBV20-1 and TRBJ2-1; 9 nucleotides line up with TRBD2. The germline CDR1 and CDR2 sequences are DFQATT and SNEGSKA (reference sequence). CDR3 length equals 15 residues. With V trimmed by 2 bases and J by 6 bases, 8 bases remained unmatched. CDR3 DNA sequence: TGCAGTGCTAGACTCCTAGCGGGAAGGGTCAATGAGCAGTTCTTC. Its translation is CSARLLAGRVNEQFF.

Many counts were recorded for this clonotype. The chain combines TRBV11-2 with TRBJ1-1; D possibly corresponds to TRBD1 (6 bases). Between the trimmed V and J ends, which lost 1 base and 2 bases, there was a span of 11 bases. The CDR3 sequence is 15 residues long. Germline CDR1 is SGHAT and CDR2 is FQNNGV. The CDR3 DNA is TGTGCCAGCAGCTTAGTATGGGGGCCTAACACTGAAGCTTTCTTT. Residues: CASSLVWGPNTEAFF.

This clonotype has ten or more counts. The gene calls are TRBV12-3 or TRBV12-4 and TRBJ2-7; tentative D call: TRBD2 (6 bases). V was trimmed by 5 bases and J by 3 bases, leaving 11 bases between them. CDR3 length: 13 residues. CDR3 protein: CASSLYGGYEQYF. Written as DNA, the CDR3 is TGTGCCAGCAGTCTCTACGGGGGCTACGAGCAGTACTTC.

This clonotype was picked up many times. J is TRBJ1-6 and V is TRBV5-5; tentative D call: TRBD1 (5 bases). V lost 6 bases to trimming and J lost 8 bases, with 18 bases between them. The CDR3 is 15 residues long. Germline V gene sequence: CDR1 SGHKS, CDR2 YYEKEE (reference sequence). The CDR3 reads CASTLRAAGDSPLHF. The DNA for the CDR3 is TGTGCCAGCACCCTGAGGGCAGCGGGGGATTCACCCCTCCACTTT.

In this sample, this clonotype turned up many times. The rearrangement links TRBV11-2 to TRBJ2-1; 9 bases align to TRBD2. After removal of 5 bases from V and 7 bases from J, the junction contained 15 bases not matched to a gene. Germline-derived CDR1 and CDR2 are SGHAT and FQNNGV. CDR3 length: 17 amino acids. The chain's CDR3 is CASSPITGGLAGNEQFF. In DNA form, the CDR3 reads TGTGCCAGCAGCCCAATTACGGGTGGGCTAGCGGGAAATGAGCAGTTCTTC.

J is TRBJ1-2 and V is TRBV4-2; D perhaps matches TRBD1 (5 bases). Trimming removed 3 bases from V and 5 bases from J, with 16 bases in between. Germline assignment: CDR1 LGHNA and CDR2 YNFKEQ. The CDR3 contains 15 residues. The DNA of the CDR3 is TGTGCCAGCAGCCAGGCGGCCGGGGGTGGTTATGGCTACACCTTC. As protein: CASSQAAGGGYGYTF.

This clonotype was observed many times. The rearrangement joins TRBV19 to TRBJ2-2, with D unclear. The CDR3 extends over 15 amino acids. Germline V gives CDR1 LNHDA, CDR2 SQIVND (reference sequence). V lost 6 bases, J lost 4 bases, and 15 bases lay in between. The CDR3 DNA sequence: TGTGCCAGTAGCCCCGTGTGGAGTGGCACCGGGGAGCTGTTTTTT. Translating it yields CASSPVWSGTGELFF.